The 22 T cell receptor beta chains below come from one sample, sequenced in a study of shared clonotypes between healthy human individuals. The table came from immunoSEQ multiplex PCR; TCRdb's copy has only in-frame clones and leaves some out. The table records over a million clones, 65% to 80% of them present only once. The source material was memory CD4+ T cells sorted from blood. Subset: CD45RA-negative fraction. The receptors originated from a man aged 18 to 29 in good health.

The V call is TRBV19, the J call TRBJ1-5; tentative D call: TRBD1 (5 bases). CDR1 is LNHDA, CDR2 SQIVND, per germline (reference sequence). The V and J ends lost 2 bases and 6 bases respectively, with 8 bases between them. This CDR3 is built from 13 residues. The CDR3 DNA is TGTGCCAGTAGTATACAAGGGACTCAGCCCCAGCATTTT. This gives the protein CASSIQGTQPQHF. The full variable domain, rest sourced from reference TRBV19 and TRBJ1-5, is DGGITQSPKYLFRKEGQNVTLSCEQNLNHDAMYWYRQDPGQGLRLIYYSQIVNDFQKGDIAEGYSVSREKKESFPLTVTSAQKNPTAFYLCASSIQGTQPQHFGDGTRLSIL.

The chain couples TRBV18 to TRBJ1-6; 10 bases are a match to TRBD1. The CDR3 sequence is 17 residues long. Germline V gene sequence: CDR1 KGHSH, CDR2 LQKENI. V was clipped by 3 bases and J by 5 bases; unmatched bases: 7. CDR3 region: CASSPQGQGIDNSPLHF. The DNA for the CDR3 is TGTGCCAGCTCACCCCAGGGACAGGGGATCGATAATTCACCCCTCCACTTT.

The gene calls are TRBV30 and TRBJ2-5; D ambiguous. Germline V lookup: CDR1 GTSNPN, CDR2 SVGIG (reference sequence). The length of the CDR3 is 12 residues. The V end lost 3 bases, the J end lost 1 base, and 6 bases lay between the germline ends. CDR3 nucleotide sequence: TGTGCCTGGAGCGTCTTCCAAGAGACCCAGTACTTC. This codes for CAWSVFQETQYF. The entire variable domain, with the rest obtained from reference TRBV30 and TRBJ2-5, is as follows: SQTIHQWPATLVQPVGSPLSLECTVEGTSNPNLYWYRQAAGRGLQLLFYSVGIGQISSEVPQNLSASRPQDRQFILSSKKLLLSDSGFYLCAWSVFQETQYFGPGTRLLVL.

The chain uses TRBV12-5 and TRBJ1-6; D ambiguous. Trimming took 2 bases from V and 2 from J, leaving 25 bases between them. This CDR3 is built from 21 residues. CDR1 is LGHNT, CDR2 FRNRAP, per germline. CDR3 nucleotides: TGTGCTAGTGGTTTGCCTGAACCCCCCCCAGACTCCAGGACCTATAATTCACCCCTCCACTTT. It encodes CASGLPEPPPDSRTYNSPLHF.

This clone occurred a few times. Germline and junction disagree at one end, which may indicate a read error. This sequence joins TRBV6-1 and TRBJ1-2; 8 bases are a match to TRBD1. The CDR3 contains 15 residues. Germline V gene sequence: CDR1 MNHNS, CDR2 SASEGT. For the CDR3, the DNA is TGTGCCAGCAGGGAAGTTCAAACAGGGGGCTATGGCTACACCTTC. Protein sequence: CASREVQTGGYGYTF.

This clone was detected once. This chain links TRBV5-1 with TRBJ2-3; 11 bases are a match to TRBD2. With V trimmed by 0 bases and J by 6 bases, 12 bases remained unmatched. The CDR3 is made up of 18 amino acids. CDR1 is SGHRS, CDR2 YFSETQ, per germline. As DNA, the CDR3 is TGCGCCAGCAGCTTGGGATTGACTAGCGGGGCCGGTTGGGATACGCAGTATTTT. It translates to CASSLGLTSGAGWDTQYF. The whole variable domain, filled in from reference TRBV5-1 and TRBJ2-3, reads KAGVTQTPRYLIKTRGQQVTLSCSPISGHRSVSWYQQTPGQGLQFLFEYFSETQRNKGNFPGRFSGRQFSNSRSEMNVSTLELGDSALYLCASSLGLTSGAGWDTQYFGPGTRLTVL.

This clone was counted a single time. This rearrangement joins TRBV10-3 to TRBJ2-7; TRBD1 might be the D (6 bases). Trimming removed 8 bases from V and 3 bases from J, with 14 bases in between. The germline V gene has CDR1 ENHRY and CDR2 SYGVKD. This CDR3 contains 13 residues. This CDR3 is CAIEQGSGYEQYF. CDR3 DNA sequence: TGTGCCATCGAACAGGGTTCGGGCTACGAGCAGTACTTC.

V usage is TRBV10-3 and J usage is TRBJ1-1; D is unclear. CDR1 is ENHRY and CDR2 is SYGVKD in the germline V gene. There are 13 residues in the CDR3. V was pared by 4 bases and J by 1 base, with 7 bases between. CDR3 loop: CAISGNWNTEAFF. CDR3 in DNA: TGTGCCATCAGTGGCAATTGGAACACTGAAGCTTTCTTT.

This chain uses TRBV5-5 with TRBJ1-6, with unresolved D. CDR1 SGHKS and CDR2 YYEKEE come from the germline V gene (reference sequence). Trimming removed 0 bases from V and 8 bases from J, with 9 bases in between. The CDR3 extends over 14 amino acids. The CDR3 loop reads CASSLVSRDSPLHF. The DNA for the CDR3 is TGTGCCAGCAGCTTGGTCAGTAGGGATTCACCCCTCCACTTT.

The chain combines TRBV2 with TRBJ1-1; no reliable D call. V lost 6 bases and J lost 4, with 12 bases in between. Germline V gene data show CDR1 as SNHLY and CDR2 as FYNNEI. The CDR3 spans 13 residues. The CDR3 reads CASRVFGFTEAFF. The CDR3 DNA reads as TGTGCCAGCAGGGTGTTCGGATTCACTGAAGCTTTCTTT.

This clone was counted ten times or more. Other DNA sequences of this sample code for an identical CDR3. The chain recombines TRBV30 with TRBJ2-3; 7 bases are shared with TRBD2. V lost 0 bases to trimming and J lost 6 bases; unmatched junction nucleotides: 12. CDR3 size: 16 residues. CDR1 GTSNPN and CDR2 SVGIG come from the germline V gene (reference sequence). As DNA, the CDR3 is TGTGCCTGGAGTGTCCTCCGGGGGTTCGGGGGGGATACGCAGTATTTT. Translation: CAWSVLRGFGGDTQYF.

CDR3 residues: CASSPGSPPINSPLHF. The CDR3 DNA reads TGCGCCAGCAGCCCCGGTTCCCCTCCTATAAATTCACCCCTCCACTTT. This rearrangement joins TRBV4-1 to TRBJ1-6; D gene unclear. The V gene lost 4 bases and the J gene lost 7 bases, with 17 bases spanning the gap. Germline V gene data show CDR1 as MGHRA and CDR2 as YSYEKL. The CDR3 is 16 residues long.

This clone was observed at least ten times. The same CDR3 can be traced to other DNA sequences in this sample. This rearrangement joins TRBV2 to TRBJ1-6; the D is unclear. The germline CDR1 and CDR2 sequences are SNHLY and FYNNEI. This CDR3 is built from 15 residues. The V end lost 5 bases, the J end lost 0 bases, and 8 bases lay between the germline ends. CDR3 region: CASSRESSYNSPLHF. In DNA, the CDR3 is TGTGCCAGCAGTCGCGAGAGCTCCTATAATTCACCCCTCCACTTT.

The chain couples TRBV7-2 to TRBJ2-4; D not certain. Trimming removed 5 bases from V and 8 bases from J, with 16 bases in between. The germline V gene has CDR1 SGHTA and CDR2 FQGNSA. This CDR3 comprises 14 residues. CDR3: CASSPPSRPDIQYF. As DNA, the CDR3 is TGTGCCAGCAGCCCCCCGAGCAGGCCGGACATTCAGTACTTC.

The J gene is TRBJ2-1, the V gene TRBV25-1; 8 bases line up with TRBD2. The J segment lost 14 bases and the V segment lost 4 bases, leaving 10 bases of the junction unmatched. This CDR3 is built from 13 residues. Germline CDR1 reads MGHDK; CDR2 reads SYGVNS. DNA of the CDR3: TGTGCCAGCAGTGCCCACGGGGGGGCCTTTGAGTTCTTC. Residues: CASSAHGGAFEFF.

This clone has just one count. This sequence joins TRBV9 and TRBJ2-5; tentatively, D is TRBD1 (5 bases). The CDR3 has 16 residues. Germline lookup yields CDR1 SGDLS and CDR2 YYNGEE. Trimming took 4 bases from V and 2 from J, leaving 18 bases between them. CDR3 sequence reads: CASSLGRQGRQETQYF. The CDR3 DNA reads as TGTGCCAGCAGCCTTGGCCGTCAGGGAAGACAAGAGACCCAGTACTTC.

The chain carries TRBV28 and TRBJ1-4; D unclear. CDR1 is MDHEN and CDR2 is SYDVKM in the germline V gene. Trimming shortened V by 1 base and J by 11 bases, and 14 bases separated the two germline ends. CDR3 length: 14 amino acids. The CDR3 DNA reads as TGTGCCAGCAGTTTATCCCAATGGGCCGGGAAACTGTTTTTT. Translation: CASSLSQWAGKLFF.

The V call is TRBV29-1, the J call TRBJ1-2; tentative D call: TRBD1 (5 bases). V lost 7 bases, J lost 4 bases, and 16 bases lay in between. The CDR3 consists of 13 residues. Germline V gene data show CDR1 as SQVTM and CDR2 as ANQGSEA. The CDR3 region is CSGTTGGVYGYTF. The CDR3 DNA sequence: TGCAGCGGTACCACTGGGGGGGTCTATGGCTACACCTTC.

This chain links TRBV20-1 with TRBJ2-7; D gene uncertain. Germline loops: CDR1 DFQATT, CDR2 SNEGSKA (reference sequence). Deletions cut 0 bases from V and 12 bases from J, with 12 bases between. The CDR3 extends over 11 amino acids. In DNA form, the CDR3 reads TGCAGTGCTAGAGATCAACAAAGGTGGTACTTC. Protein product: CSARDQQRWYF.

The chain employs TRBV6-1 and TRBJ1-3; D remains unclear. CDR1 and CDR2 (germline): MNHNS, SASEGT. The ends were cut back, 1 base at V and 2 bases at J, with 9 bases in the middle. The CDR3 consists of 15 residues. DNA for the CDR3: TGTGCCAGCAGTGAAGGGTCCGGGGCTGGAAACACCATATATTTT. It yields the protein CASSEGSGAGNTIYF.

This clone occurred once. The rearrangement links TRBV7-9 to TRBJ2-3; the D gene is possibly TRBD1 (6 bases). Per the germline V gene, CDR1 is SEHNR and CDR2 is FQNEAQ (reference sequence). Trimming shortened V by 5 bases and J by 2 bases, and 11 bases separated the two germline ends. The CDR3 runs 14 residues. CDR3 sequence: CASSLYRDTDTQYF. For the CDR3, the DNA is TGTGCCAGCAGCCTCTACAGGGACACAGATACGCAGTATTTT.

The J gene is TRBJ1-2, the V gene TRBV27; no firm D call. Trimming took 3 bases from V and 3 from J, leaving 11 bases between them. CDR3 length: 14 amino acids. CDR1 is MNHEY, CDR2 SMNVEV, per germline (reference sequence). CDR3 sequence: CASSLKARDYGYTF. CDR3 nucleotide sequence: TGTGCCAGCAGTTTGAAGGCGAGGGACTATGGCTACACCTTC.